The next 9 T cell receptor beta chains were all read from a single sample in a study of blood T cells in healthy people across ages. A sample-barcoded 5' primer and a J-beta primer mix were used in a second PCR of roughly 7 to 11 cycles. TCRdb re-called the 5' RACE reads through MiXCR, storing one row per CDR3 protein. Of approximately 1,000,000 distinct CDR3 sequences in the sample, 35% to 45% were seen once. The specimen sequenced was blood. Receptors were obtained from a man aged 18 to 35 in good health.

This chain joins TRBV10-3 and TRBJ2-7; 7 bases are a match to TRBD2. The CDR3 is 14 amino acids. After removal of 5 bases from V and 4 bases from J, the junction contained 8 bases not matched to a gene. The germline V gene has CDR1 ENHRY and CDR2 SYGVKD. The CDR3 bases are TGTGCCATCAGTCCAGCCGGGGGAGGGTACGAGCAGTACTTC. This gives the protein CAISPAGGGYEQYF.

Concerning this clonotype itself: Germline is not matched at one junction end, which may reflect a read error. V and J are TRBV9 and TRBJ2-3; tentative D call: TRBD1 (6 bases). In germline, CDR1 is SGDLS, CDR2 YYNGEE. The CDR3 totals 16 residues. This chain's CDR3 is CTSSVVGQSSTDTQYF. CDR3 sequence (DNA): TGTACCAGCAGCGTAGTAGGACAGTCTAGCACAGATACGCAGTATTTT.

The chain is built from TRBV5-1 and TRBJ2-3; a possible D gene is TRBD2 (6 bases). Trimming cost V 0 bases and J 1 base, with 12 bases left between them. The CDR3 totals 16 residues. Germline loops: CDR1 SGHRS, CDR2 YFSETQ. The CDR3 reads CASSLALASGTDTQYF. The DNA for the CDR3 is TGCGCCAGCAGCTTGGCCTTAGCTAGCGGCACAGATACGCAGTATTTT.

This CDR3 reads CASRPGQGSSPLHF. For the CDR3, the DNA is TGTGCCAGCAGACCGGGACAGGGGAGCTCACCCCTCCACTTT. The V gene is TRBV12-3 or TRBV12-4, the J gene TRBJ1-6; 10 bases are shared with TRBD1. The CDR3 spans 14 residues. Losses at the gene ends were 6 bases for V and 10 bases for J; bases not matched to a gene: 6.

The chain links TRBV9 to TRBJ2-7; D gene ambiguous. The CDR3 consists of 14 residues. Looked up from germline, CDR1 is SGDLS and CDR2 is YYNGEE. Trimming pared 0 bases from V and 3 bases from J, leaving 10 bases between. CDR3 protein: CASSVGVSSYEQYF. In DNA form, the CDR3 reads TGTGCCAGCAGCGTAGGGGTAAGCAGCTACGAGCAGTACTTC. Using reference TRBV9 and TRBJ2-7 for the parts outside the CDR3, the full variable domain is DSGVTQTPKHLITATGQRVTLRCSPRSGDLSVYWYQQSLDQGLQFLIQYYNGEERAKGNILERFSAQQFPDLHSELNLSSLELGDSALYFCASSVGVSSYEQYFGPGTRLTVT.

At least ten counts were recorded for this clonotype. The chain's CDR3 is CSVVGHRRGSNIQYF. CDR3 DNA sequence: TGCAGCGTTGTTGGCCATCGCAGGGGGTCAAACATTCAGTACTTC. The rearrangement uses TRBV29-1 and TRBJ2-4, with TRBD1 matching over 7 bases. V lost 4 bases and J lost 6; bases outside the gene matches: 12. The CDR3 totals 15 residues. Germline V gives CDR1 SQVTM, CDR2 ANQGSEA.

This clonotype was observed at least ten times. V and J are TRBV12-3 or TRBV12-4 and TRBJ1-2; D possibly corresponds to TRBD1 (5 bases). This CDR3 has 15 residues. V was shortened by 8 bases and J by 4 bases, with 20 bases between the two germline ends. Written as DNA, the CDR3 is TGTGCCAGCGCGACCACGGGACCCTTCCCCTATGGCTACACCTTC. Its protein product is CASATTGPFPYGYTF.

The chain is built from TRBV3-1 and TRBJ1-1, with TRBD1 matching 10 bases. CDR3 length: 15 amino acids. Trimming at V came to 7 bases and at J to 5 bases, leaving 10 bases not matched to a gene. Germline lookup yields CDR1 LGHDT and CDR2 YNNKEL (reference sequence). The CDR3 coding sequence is TGTGCCAGCAACTCCGGGACAGGGGTTGGAACTGAAGCTTTCTTT. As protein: CASNSGTGVGTEAFF.

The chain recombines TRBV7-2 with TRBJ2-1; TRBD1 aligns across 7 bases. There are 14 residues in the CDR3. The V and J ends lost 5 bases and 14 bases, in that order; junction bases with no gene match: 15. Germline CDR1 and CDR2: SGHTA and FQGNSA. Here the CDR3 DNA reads TGTGCCAGCAGCGTACTTCTAAAGGGGGACAGTAAGTTCTTC. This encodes CASSVLLKGDSKFF.